This T cell receptor beta chain appears in the sequencing data of a study of shared clonotypes between healthy human individuals. Points from the study as a whole: Shared clonotypes across all four donors exceeded non-shared ones in generation probability.

Subsets obtained from CD4+ cells comprised CD45RA+ naive and CD45RA-negative memory cells. In the case of this clone: Its antigen is as yet unknown.

Deep-level running was used for the assay. In the authors' methods: Junction-only sequences without quality scores were provided by ImmunoSEQ, so filtering was different. Libraries were prepared by immunoSEQ multiplex PCR; TCRdb keeps only in-frame clonotypes and omits some of them. From that table come the V and J calls and clone size; the DNA was used to work out D and trimming. The repertoire holds over 150,000 clones, approximately 60% seen once, with under 11% in the top ten. This TCR came from a young man in good health. The sequenced sample consisted of memory CD4+ T cells sorted from blood. Subset described: CD45RA-negative fraction.

The DNA of the CDR3 is TGCAGCGCCGGCGGAAACTACAATGAGCAGTTCTTC. Its protein product is CSAGGNYNEQFF. The rearrangement uses TRBV29-1 and TRBJ2-1; D uncertain. The CDR3 runs 12 residues. V was clipped by 7 bases and J by 3 bases, with 10 bases between them. In germline, CDR1 is SQVTM, CDR2 ANQGSEA.